The 8 T cell receptor beta chains presented below share a single source sample, sequenced in a study of blood T cell repertoires in COVID-19. Only in-frame clones appear in the TCRdb table, and some are missing; sequencing was by immunoSEQ multiplex PCR. Here the sample spans under 250,000 clones, about 85% being singletons. The sample comprised peripheral blood. The source of these receptors is a woman aged 60-75 years with active or convalescent COVID-19.

The chain uses TRBV19 and TRBJ2-1; D may be TRBD2 (6 bases). Germline V gives CDR1 LNHDA, CDR2 SQIVND (reference sequence). The CDR3 is 15 residues long. V was trimmed by 3 bases and J by 4 bases, leaving 13 bases between them. The CDR3 reads CASSIRLGQYNEQFF. CDR3 bases: TGTGCCAGTAGTATCCGACTAGGTCAGTACAATGAGCAGTTCTTC. Using reference TRBV19 and TRBJ2-1 for the parts outside the CDR3, the full variable domain is DGGITQSPKYLFRKEGQNVTLSCEQNLNHDAMYWYRQDPGQGLRLIYYSQIVNDFQKGDIAEGYSVSREKKESFPLTVTSAQKNPTAFYLCASSIRLGQYNEQFFGPGTRLTVL.

V and J are TRBV18 and TRBJ1-2; the D gene is possibly TRBD1 (6 bases). This CDR3 has 15 residues. V was cut by 4 bases and J by 0 bases, with 12 bases left in between. Germline CDR1 and CDR2: KGHSH and LQKENI. Here the CDR3 reads CASSLRQASNYGYTF. The DNA for the CDR3 is TGTGCCAGCTCACTACGACAGGCGTCTAACTATGGCTACACCTTC.

The V gene is TRBV6-6, the J gene TRBJ2-1; a possible D gene is TRBD2 (6 bases). In germline, CDR1 is MNHNY, CDR2 SVGAGI (reference sequence). Trimming shortened V by 5 bases and J by 10 bases, and 9 bases separated the two germline ends. The CDR3 sequence is 11 residues long. For the CDR3, the DNA is TGTGCCAGCAGTCGCCGGGGGGAGCAGTTCTTC. Protein: CASSRRGEQFF.

J is TRBJ2-5 and V is TRBV11-2; possibly TRBD2 for D (6 bases). The ends were cut back, 5 bases at V and 0 bases at J, with 7 bases in the middle. Germline-derived CDR1 and CDR2 are SGHAT and FQNNGV. This CDR3 comprises 13 residues. The CDR3 loop reads CASSGGYQETQYF. DNA for the CDR3: TGTGCCAGCAGCGGAGGGTACCAAGAGACCCAGTACTTC. The full variable domain, rest sourced from reference TRBV11-2 and TRBJ2-5, is EAGVAQSPRYKIIEKRQSVAFWCNPISGHATLYWYQQILGQGPKLLIQFQNNGVVDDSQLPKDRFSAERLKGVDSTLKIQPAKLEDSAVYLCASSGGYQETQYFGPGTRLLVL.

This clone showed up just once. At one of its ends the junction is not consistent with the germline gene, which may arise from a read error. This chain uses TRBV7-7 with TRBJ2-3; 12 bases match TRBD2. The CDR3 is 20 amino acids. Germline CDR1 reads SSHAT; CDR2 reads FNYEAQ (reference sequence). In nucleotides, the CDR3 is TGTGCTAGCAGCTTAGAGGCTAGCGGGGGGGTTAGAACTAGCACAGATACGCAGTATTTT. It encodes CASSLEASGGVRTSTDTQYF.

The chain uses TRBV29-1 and TRBJ2-3; D is ambiguous. The CDR3 has 13 residues. V was clipped by 3 bases and J by 0 bases, with 7 bases between them. Per the germline V gene, CDR1 is SQVTM and CDR2 is ANQGSEA. The CDR3 sequence: CSVEVSSTDTQYF. The CDR3 DNA sequence: TGCAGCGTTGAGGTCAGTAGCACAGATACGCAGTATTTT.

Concerning this clone itself: The sample contains more than one DNA sequence encoding this CDR3. This rearrangement joins TRBV21-1 to TRBJ2-3; the tabulated D call, TRBD1, remains unverified against the DNA. TRBV21-1 is a known pseudogene. The CDR3 has 14 amino acids. CDR3 DNA: TGTGCCAGCAGCAAGGGACAGGGTACAGATACGCAGTATTTT. Translation: CASSKGQGTDTQYF.

The chain employs TRBV25-1 and TRBJ2-3; 9 bases fit TRBD1. In germline, CDR1 is MGHDK, CDR2 SYGVNS. Trimming took 4 bases from V and 8 from J; bases not matched to a gene: 7. This CDR3 comprises 14 residues. CDR3 protein: CASSGTQGAGTQYF. Written as DNA, the CDR3 is TGTGCCAGCAGTGGCACACAGGGGGCAGGTACGCAGTATTTT.